This is a list of T cell receptor beta chains from one sample in a study of breast tumors, draining lymph nodes, adjacent tissues. TCRdb independently ran MiXCR on the multiplex PCR reads; one entry per CDR3 protein. The sample holds 150,000 or so distinct CDR3 sequences, about 34% seen once. Sequenced input: axillary lymph node tissue. The receptors derive from a female donor with breast cancer. Some clones in this sample may be carry-over from other donors' samples. Each CDR3 is given with its conserved first and last residue. The D gene is left open where the match is weak. Clone size appears in some rows only: once, few, many, or a class for an expanded clone.

TRBD2 many TRBJ2-3 TRBV3-1 16 TGTGCCAGCAGCCAAGATAGGGGACTATCCACAGATACGCAGTATTTT CASSQDRGLSTDTQYF
NA NA TRBJ1-1 TRBV7-3 17 TGTGCCAGCAGCTTACGGGGGCACGTTACAATGAACACTGAAGCTTTCTTT CASSLRGHVTMNTEAFF
NA many TRBJ1-4 TRBV20-1 13 TGCAGTGCCTTACCTGGATTTAATGAAAAACTGTTTTTT CSALPGFNEKLFF
TRBD1 NA TRBJ2-3 TRBV6-1 15 TGTGCCAGCAGGCACCGGGACAGGCGCACAGATACGCAGTATTTT CASRHRDRRTDTQYF
TRBD1 many TRBJ2-7 TRBV2 14 TGTGCCAGCAGTGAAGAGGGGGCCCCCCGCGAGCAGTACTTC CASSEEGAPREQYF
NA NA TRBJ2-7 TRBV5-1 15 TGTGCCAGCAGCATCAGTCTAGCAGCCTCCTACGAGCAGTACTTC CASSISLAASYEQYF
TRBD2 many TRBJ2-3 TRBV7-2 15 TGTGCCAGCAGCCGCAGCGGGGGCACCAACCTTAGGCAGTATTTT CASSRSGGTNLRQYF
NA many TRBJ1-5 TRBV4-1 15 TGCGCCAGCAGCCAAGGACAGCTTAGCAATCAGCCCCAGCATTTT CASSQGQLSNQPQHF
NA many TRBJ2-7 TRBV5-1 14 TGCGCCAGCAGCTTGACGACGGGCCAAGGGGAGCAGTACTTC CASSLTTGQGEQYF
TRBD1 NA TRBJ1-3 TRBV30 20 TGTGCCTGGAGTGCGACTACATCGGGACAGATCTTAAGCTCTGGAAACACCATATATTTT CAWSATTSGQILSSGNTIYF
NA many TRBJ2-2 TRBV5-7 15 TGTGCCAGCAGCTTGGTAGTTCTCGGCACCGGGGAGCTGTTTTTT CASSLVVLGTGELFF
TRBD1 many TRBJ2-5 TRBV6-5 16 TGTGCCAGCAGTTACTCGAACCCCCGGACAGGGTCGACCCAGTACTTC CASSYSNPRTGSTQYF
TRBD1 many TRBJ1-2 TRBV7-9 15 TGTGCCAGCAGCTTAAGAGACAGGGGGTTCGATGGCTACACCTTC CASSLRDRGFDGYTF
TRBD1 few TRBJ1-1 TRBV4-1 15 TGCGCCAGCACCCACGGACAGGGTCCGGGGACTGAAGCTTTCTTT CASTHGQGPGTEAFF
TRBD1 many TRBJ1-1 TRBV29-1 12 TGCAGCGCCCAACAGGGGAGAAGTGAAGCTTTCTTT CSAQQGRSEAFF
NA NA TRBJ2-7 TRBV19 13 TGTGCCAGTAGTCCGCGGACAGTCTACGAGCAGTACTTC CASSPRTVYEQYF
NA many TRBJ2-7 TRBV5-4 15 TGTGCCAGCAGCTTGGGGGGGGCGGGCTCCTACGAGCAGTACTTC CASSLGGAGSYEQYF
TRBD2 NA TRBJ2-5 TRBV6-6 19 TGTGCCAGCGCCTTCACTAGCGGAAACACCGGGGGGCTTCGGGAGACCCAGTACTTC CASAFTSGNTGGLRETQYF